Listed here are 20 T cell receptor beta chains from one sample, sequenced in a study of naive and memory T cell subsets. The study, taken as a whole, reports: Especially in CD8 cells, naive repertoires contained a few larger clonotypes, possibly CD45RA-re-expressing memory cells.

An equimolar mix of two oligonucleotides served as the beta constant-region primer for TRBC1 and TRBC2. Nested alpha and beta constant-region primers with the SP2 primer drove four PCR rounds on ligated cDNA. One entry per CDR3 protein, called by TCRdb with MiXCR from the UMI-ligation and nested PCR reads. The data contain about 100,000 distinct CDR3 sequences, 14% of them seen just once; the ten biggest clones take up about 3%. Their antigen targets remain unknown. The sample comprised naive CD8+ T cells from blood. These receptors all come from a human donor in good health.

The table lists this clonotype with a few counts. The CDR3 DNA reads as TGTGCCAGCAGCTTAGGAGGAGGGGGCATGCAGTATTTT. Protein: CASSLGGGGMQYF. The chain uses TRBV11-2 and TRBJ2-3, with D possibly TRBD1 on 7 matching bases. Trimming shortened V by 1 base and J by 11 bases, and 13 bases separated the two germline ends. CDR1 is SGHAT and CDR2 is FQNNGV in the germline V gene. The CDR3 length is 13 residues.

This clonotype has a count of ten or more. The V call is TRBV5-6, the J call TRBJ2-5; a possible D gene is TRBD1 (5 bases). The CDR3 runs to 14 residues. Trimming removed 5 bases from V and 2 bases from J, with 13 bases in between. Germline loops: CDR1 SGHDT, CDR2 YYEEEE. In DNA form, the CDR3 reads TGTGCCAGCAGTCGCAGGGAACTACAAGAGACCCAGTACTTC. Encoded protein: CASSRRELQETQYF.

This clonotype has at least ten counts. The chain couples TRBV20-1 to TRBJ2-1, with TRBD1 matching 7 bases. The V segment lost 7 bases and the J segment 7 bases; nucleotides outside the gene matches: 7. Germline V CDR1 and CDR2: DFQATT, SNEGSKA (reference sequence). The CDR3 has 12 residues. This CDR3 is CSGDSLGNEQFF. The CDR3 DNA reads TGCAGTGGGGACAGCCTAGGGAATGAGCAGTTCTTC.

The gene calls are TRBV4-2 and TRBJ2-5; the D is unclear. V lost 0 bases, J lost 3 bases, and 5 bases lay in between. From germline, CDR1 is LGHNA and CDR2 YNFKEQ. The CDR3 has 13 residues. The DNA for the CDR3 is TGTGCCAGCAGCCAAGAGTCCGAAGAGACCCAGTACTTC. Protein sequence: CASSQESEETQYF.

This clonotype was detected only a few times. The chain has TRBV12-3 or TRBV12-4 and TRBJ2-5; D may match TRBD1 or TRBD2 (6 bases each). The CDR3 runs 14 residues. The V end was cut by 7 bases, the J end by 3 bases, with 15 bases between. This CDR3 is CASTWGRGEETQYF. DNA for the CDR3: TGTGCCAGCACGTGGGGAAGGGGGGAAGAGACCCAGTACTTC.

V gene TRBV12-3 or TRBV12-4 combines with J gene TRBJ1-1; TRBD1 matches at 7 bases. CDR3 length: 16 amino acids. J was trimmed by 1 base and V by 1 base; bases with no gene match: 6. The CDR3, as DNA: TGTGCCAGCAGTTTAGGACAGGGCGGGGGGAACACTGAAGCTTTCTTT. It yields the protein CASSLGQGGGNTEAFF.

This clonotype was found many times. J is TRBJ2-1 and V is TRBV20-1; the match to TRBD2 covers 9 bases. CDR1 and CDR2 (germline): DFQATT, SNEGSKA (reference sequence). This CDR3 comprises 15 residues. Trimming took 3 bases from V and 2 from J; bases not matched to a gene: 5. CDR3 residues: CSARGIAGAYNEQFF. The CDR3 DNA reads TGCAGTGCTAGGGGGATAGCGGGAGCCTACAATGAGCAGTTCTTC.

The chain joins TRBV14 to TRBJ2-3; D is undetermined. Germline CDR1 is SGHDN and CDR2 is FVKESK. The germline V and J ends were trimmed by 3 bases and 5 bases, with 12 bases remaining between them. The CDR3 extends over 14 amino acids. CDR3 residues: CASSQPGSRDTQYF. In DNA form, the CDR3 reads TGTGCCAGCAGCCAGCCGGGCTCCAGAGATACGCAGTATTTT.

The table lists this clonotype with a count of one. The V and J genes are TRBV15 and TRBJ1-2; D possibly corresponds to TRBD1 (6 bases). This CDR3 has 17 amino acids. Germline CDR1 is LNHNV and CDR2 is YYDKDF (reference sequence). V was clipped by 0 bases and J by 1 base, with 15 bases between them. The CDR3 here is CATSRDFGQSDNYGYTF. In DNA form, the CDR3 reads TGTGCCACCAGCAGAGACTTCGGACAGAGCGATAACTATGGCTACACCTTC.

In nucleotides, the CDR3 is TGTGCCAGCAGCTCCAGCGGGAGTTCGGGGGAGCAGTTCTTC. It is translated as CASSSSGSSGEQFF. This chain connects TRBV7-9 to TRBJ2-1; 8 bases are shared with TRBD2. Germline V gives CDR1 SEHNR, CDR2 FQNEAQ (reference sequence). The CDR3 runs to 14 residues. Unmatched junction bases numbered 9, after V lost 4 bases and J lost 10 bases. Drawing the rest from reference TRBV7-9 and TRBJ2-1, the complete variable domain is DTGVSQNPRHKITKRGQNVTFRCDPISEHNRLYWYRQTLGQGPEFLTYFQNEAQLEKSRLLSDRFSAERPKGSFSTLEIQRTEQGDSAMYLCASSSSGSSGEQFFGPGTRLTVL.

This clonotype was counted between two and nine times. This chain joins TRBV27 and TRBJ1-1; D gene uncertain. CDR3 size: 15 residues. Trimming took off 5 bases at V and 0 bases at J, with 13 bases between the two ends. CDR1 and CDR2 (germline): MNHEY, SMNVEV (reference sequence). In nucleotides, the CDR3 is TGTGCCAGCAGTCTTTCCGCGCTCATGAACACTGAAGCTTTCTTT. This gives the protein CASSLSALMNTEAFF.

The sample holds many counts of this clonotype. This chain uses TRBV7-9 with TRBJ1-5; TRBD1 aligns across 9 bases. CDR3 length: 14 amino acids. Germline V gene sequence: CDR1 SEHNR, CDR2 FQNEAQ (reference sequence). Trimming cost V 1 base and J 5 bases; bases outside gene matches: 0. Written as DNA, the CDR3 is TGTGCCAGCAGCTTAGGACAGGGGGATCAGCCCCAGCATTTT. As protein: CASSLGQGDQPQHF.

In this sample, this clonotype turned up many times. J is TRBJ2-5 and V is TRBV24-1; possible D gene TRBD2, 6 bases. Germline CDR1 is KGHDR and CDR2 is SFDVKD. The V end was cut by 9 bases, the J end by 4 bases, with 20 bases between. This CDR3 has 15 residues. The CDR3 DNA follows: TGTGCCACCTCCCGTATTGCGGAGGGAGCAGAGACCCAGTACTTC. Translating it yields CATSRIAEGAETQYF.

This clonotype was observed a few times. The chain uses TRBV28 and TRBJ1-6; D unclear. V was cut by 5 bases and J by 10 bases, with 6 bases left in between. Germline V gene data show CDR1 as MDHEN and CDR2 as SYDVKM. The length of the CDR3 is 11 residues. CDR3 region: CASSPGSPLHF. CDR3 coding DNA: TGTGCCAGCAGTCCGGGCTCACCCCTCCACTTT.

This clonotype came up many times. The rearrangement uses TRBV20-1 and TRBJ1-2; D might be TRBD1 (5 bases). Trimming took 5 bases from V and 5 from J, leaving 12 bases between them. The germline V gene has CDR1 DFQATT and CDR2 SNEGSKA (reference sequence). The CDR3 has 12 amino acids. DNA of the CDR3: TGCAGTGCTGCCGGGACCCATTATGGCTACACCTTC. Protein product: CSAAGTHYGYTF.

This chain connects TRBV4-2 to TRBJ2-7; 8 nucleotides align to TRBD2. Per the germline V gene, CDR1 is LGHNA and CDR2 is YNFKEQ. J lost 0 bases, V lost 0 bases, and 4 bases had no gene match. CDR3 length equals 16 residues. CDR3 DNA: TGTGCCAGCAGCCAAGAGCGCAGCGGGAGCTCCTACGAGCAGTACTTC. Protein: CASSQERSGSSYEQYF.

There are a few counts of this clonotype. J is TRBJ2-1 and V is TRBV6-4; TRBD2 matches 10 bases. The ends lost 4 bases at V and 8 bases at J; junction bases unmatched: 2. CDR3 size: 13 residues. Germline V lookup: CDR1 MRHNA, CDR2 SNTAGT. This CDR3 reads CASSGLAGDEQFF. CDR3 coding DNA: TGTGCCAGCAGTGGACTAGCGGGCGATGAGCAGTTCTTC.

The sample holds a few counts of this clonotype. This chain connects TRBV12-3 or TRBV12-4 to TRBJ2-4; the D gene is possibly TRBD2 (5 bases). There are 14 residues in the CDR3. V shed 0 bases and J shed 7 bases, with 10 bases lying between them. The CDR3 bases are TGTGCCAGCAGTTTAGCGGGAGTAGGGAACATTCAGTACTTC. It specifies CASSLAGVGNIQYF.

This clonotype was seen many times. V is TRBV27 and J is TRBJ1-4; TRBD1 is a possible D gene (6 bases). The CDR3 totals 15 residues. The germline V gene encodes CDR1 MNHEY and CDR2 SMNVEV (reference sequence). Deletions cut 1 base from V and 7 bases from J, with 13 bases between. DNA for the CDR3: TGTGCCAGCAGTTTATTGGGGGGGCAAAGTGAAAAACTGTTTTTT. It is translated as CASSLLGGQSEKLFF.

This clonotype was observed a handful of times. This chain connects TRBV7-6 to TRBJ2-7, with D maybe TRBD2 (5 bases). V lost 5 bases to trimming and J lost 6 bases, with 17 bases between them. Per germline, CDR1 SGHVS and CDR2 FNYEAQ. The CDR3 is 14 residues long. The CDR3 coding sequence is TGTGCCAGCAGCCCTCACTCCGGGGAGCGCGAGCAGTACTTC. Translated, it gives CASSPHSGEREQYF.